This TCR beta chain was sequenced in a study of cytomegalovirus exposure and HLA in healthy donors. Broader study findings: Reports described diagnosis of cytomegalovirus status by the classifier as highly specific and sensitive. In most subjects, TCR beta sequences reportedly gave accurate predictions of HLA-A and HLA-B alleles. Per a prior analysis, the majority of TCR beta V segments were productive roughly 90% or roughly 30% of the time.

The germline CDR1 and CDR2 sequences are SGHNT and YYREEE (reference sequence). Trimming removed 3 bases from V and 0 bases from J, with 13 bases in between. The CDR3 totals 17 residues. Concerning this clone itself: The antigen remains unidentified.

The primer mix had 60 Vbeta and 13 Jbeta primers. Sequenced by immunoSEQ multiplex PCR; TCRdb stores in-frame clones only, minus some. The table shows 95,000 to 150,000 clones, with approximately 80% occurring only once. The source of this sequence is a woman aged 18-35 years in good health and CMV-seronegative. The sequencing sample was made of PBMCs. The genes are TRBV5-4 and TRBJ2-6; TRBD1 might be the D (6 bases). CDR3 bases: TGTGCCAGCAGCTCAGGGGCGGCTCCCTCTGGGGCCAACGTCCTGACTTTC. This codes for CASSSGAAPSGANVLTF.